These T cell receptor beta chains were read from a single sample in a study of response to subunit inactivated influenza vaccine. TCRdb itself ran the RT-PCR reads through MiXCR, one entry per CDR3 protein. The sample yields about 650,000 distinct CDR3 sequences, 11% to 15% seen once. The specimen was PBMCs from blood, collected 14 days before vaccination. Every receptor here comes from a man between 45 and 60 years old who received an inactivated influenza vaccine. CDR3s include the opening cysteine and the closing phenylalanine or tryptophan. Fields, in order: V gene, clone size, J gene, CDR3 protein. The size of a clone is reported for some rows only, either as once, few or many, or as a class for expanded clones.

TRBV7-9	few	TRBJ2-1	CASSLNFALHEQFF
TRBV27	.	TRBJ1-5	CASSLGQGGVVFQPQHF
TRBV29-1	.	TRBJ2-7	CSVSGGSEYFSYEQYF
TRBV24-1	few	TRBJ2-5	CATSDPGLGFAEIETQYF
TRBV7-2	.	TRBJ2-5	CASTRYQETQYF
TRBV4-3	.	TRBJ2-3	CASSQDGASGRGGTQYF
TRBV5-1	few	TRBJ1-2	CASSPDRKNGYTF
TRBV6-2/TRBV6-3	.	TRBJ2-5	CASSDGTSVSMNQETQYF
TRBV27	few	TRBJ2-7	CASSLSKAGGYEQYF
TRBV2	many	TRBJ2-7	CASRASGVSYEQYF
TRBV7-2	.	TRBJ2-1	CASSDAGQGGNEQFF
TRBV5-1	few	TRBJ1-5	CASSLATDGENQPQHF
TRBV9	few	TRBJ2-1	CASSVVPGPKGNEQFF
TRBV10-1	many	TRBJ2-2	CASRPGQGNTGELFF
TRBV6-1	.	TRBJ2-5	CASSAFWTGGLQETQYF
TRBV10-3	few	TRBJ2-6	CAISESGAGAGANVLTF
TRBV11-1	.	TRBJ1-2	CASSYSISGTPANYGYTF
TRBV20-1	.	TRBJ2-1	CSARRQGGNLYNEQFF
TRBV20-1	.	TRBJ2-1	CSARAPGTRRSYNEQFF
TRBV20-1	many	TRBJ2-5	CSAREGGAWAQYF